This T cell receptor (beta chain) was recorded in a study of prognosis after radiotherapy for stage I lung cancer. In its sample, this clonotype was seen a few times. Its antigen is unidentified. Broader study findings: In patients receiving stereotactic body radiation therapy, unique TCR clone counts fell afterward, median about 9,200 versus 6,500.

Genomic DNA yielded TCR beta CDR3, amplified by two-round multiplex PCR. Specific primers for each TRBV and TRBJ gene were what first-round PCR used. PCR proceeded to a second round, and that round used universal primers. Using its own MiXCR run on the multiplex PCR reads, TCRdb lists one record per CDR3 protein. The sample holds roughly 30,000 distinct CDR3 sequences, about 40% seen once. CDR3 length equals 14 residues. Germline CDR1 is MNHEY and CDR2 is SVGEGT. V was trimmed by 4 bases and J by 7 bases, leaving 13 bases between them. V is TRBV6-2 or TRBV6-3 and J is TRBJ2-2; D ambiguous. This receptor was identified in a donor of 50 years or more with non-small cell lung cancer. The sequencing here drew on PBMCs, taken before or after stereotactic body radiation therapy (not recorded which). This CDR3 reads CASSFGRSGGELFF. For the CDR3, the DNA is TGTGCCAGCAGTTTCGGACGGTCCGGCGGGGAGCTGTTTTTT.